What follows are 12 T cell receptor beta chains derived from one specimen sequenced in a study of CD8+ T cells in alopecia areata. Sequencing used cDNA as its template, made by extracting RNA and reverse transcribing it. Profiling relied on immunoSEQ multiplex PCR, and the TCRdb table lists in-frame clones only, not all of them. The sample yields about 110,000 clones, about 50% seen once. The sequencing sample was made of NKG2D-low CD8+ T cells sorted from blood. The receptor set was obtained from a human donor with alopecia areata.

This clone was detected a few times. The J gene is TRBJ2-3, the V gene TRBV27; a weak D match, TRBD1 (5 bases). The CDR3 has 14 amino acids. CDR1 and CDR2 (germline): MNHEY, SMNVEV (reference sequence). Deletions cut 0 bases from V and 7 bases from J, with 11 bases between. CDR3 region: CASSLSGADNTQYF. The DNA of the CDR3 is TGTGCCAGCAGTTTATCAGGGGCCGACAATACGCAGTATTTT.

This clone was counted only a few times. V gene TRBV7-9 combines with J gene TRBJ2-5; 11 bases map to TRBD2. The CDR3 is 16 residues long. In germline, CDR1 is SEHNR, CDR2 FQNEAQ (reference sequence). Trimming took 1 base from V and 5 from J; bases not matched to a gene: 6. The CDR3 region is CASSLVGLAGSETQYF. DNA of the CDR3: TGTGCCAGCAGCTTAGTAGGACTAGCGGGTTCGGAGACCCAGTACTTC.

This chain connects TRBV4-1 to TRBJ2-3; D assignment may be TRBD1 or TRBD2 (5 bases each). Trimming left V 1 base short and J 0 bases short, with 8 bases between. This CDR3 spans 15 amino acids. CDR1 MGHRA and CDR2 YSYEKL come from the germline V gene. CDR3 sequence reads: CASSQGDGSTDTQYF. In DNA form, the CDR3 reads TGCGCCAGCAGCCAAGGGGACGGTAGCACAGATACGCAGTATTTT.

The V and J genes are TRBV6-5 and TRBJ2-3; TRBD1 matches 10 bases. Unmatched junction bases numbered 8, after V lost 6 bases and J lost 5 bases. Germline V CDR1 and CDR2: MNHEY, SVGAGI. CDR3 length: 15 amino acids. This CDR3 is CASSSGTGAIDTQYF. CDR3 nucleotides: TGTGCCAGCAGCTCCGGGACAGGGGCTATAGATACGCAGTATTTT.

This rearrangement joins TRBV11-2 to TRBJ2-1; tentatively, D is TRBD2 (6 bases). Germline loops: CDR1 SGHAT, CDR2 FQNNGV. Trimming pared 3 bases from V and 6 bases from J, leaving 6 bases between. The CDR3 covers 12 residues. CDR3 in DNA: TGTGCCAGCAGCTTGGAGGGCAATGAGCAGTTCTTC. Amino acid sequence: CASSLEGNEQFF. The full variable domain, its missing parts supplied by reference TRBV11-2 and TRBJ2-1, is EAGVAQSPRYKIIEKRQSVAFWCNPISGHATLYWYQQILGQGPKLLIQFQNNGVVDDSQLPKDRFSAERLKGVDSTLKIQPAKLEDSAVYLCASSLEGNEQFFGPGTRLTVL.

As concerns this clone: The identical CDR3 is also encoded by other nucleotide sequences in the sample. The J gene is TRBJ1-1, the V gene TRBV6-5; no definite D call. Germline V CDR1 and CDR2: MNHEY, SVGAGI. CDR3 length equals 13 residues. Trimming shortened V by 2 bases and J by 1 base, and 5 bases separated the two germline ends. CDR3 region: CASSYGRNTEAFF. The CDR3 DNA follows: TGTGCCAGCAGTTACGGACGGAACACTGAAGCTTTCTTT.

The chain couples TRBV30 to TRBJ2-7, with D perhaps matching TRBD1 or TRBD2 (5 bases each). In germline, CDR1 is GTSNPN, CDR2 SVGIG (reference sequence). V was clipped by 1 base and J by 2 bases, with 15 bases between them. This CDR3 has 15 residues. The CDR3 DNA follows: TGTGCCTGGAGTGACTGGGACGGGTTAACCTACGAGCAGTACTTC. Its protein product is CAWSDWDGLTYEQYF.

This chain joins TRBV2 and TRBJ2-1; 7 bases fit TRBD2. The CDR3 loop spans 14 amino acids. CDR1 and CDR2 from the germline V gene are SNHLY and FYNNEI. The junction had 7 bases not matched to a gene; V was cut back by 8 bases and J by 3 bases. This CDR3 reads CASRTSVFYNEQFF. CDR3 DNA sequence: TGTGCCAGCCGAACTAGCGTCTTCTACAATGAGCAGTTCTTC. Supplemented by reference TRBV2 and TRBJ2-1, the full variable domain reads EPEVTQTPSHQVTQMGQEVILRCVPISNHLYFYWYRQILGQKVEFLVSFYNNEISEKSEIFDDQFSVERPDGSNFTLKIRSTKLEDSAMYFCASRTSVFYNEQFFGPGTRLTVL.

The genes are TRBV2 and TRBJ2-7; 7 bases map to TRBD1. The germline gives CDR1 SNHLY, CDR2 FYNNEI. This CDR3 region has 15 residues. J lost 3 bases, V lost 3 bases, and 8 bases had no gene match. The CDR3 DNA is TGTGCCAGCAGTGATCTCGGAAGGGGGCACTACGAGCAGTACTTC. Translated: CASSDLGRGHYEQYF.

In this sample, this clone turned up a few times. The V and J genes are TRBV5-1 and TRBJ1-1; 7 bases match TRBD1. This CDR3 is built from 12 residues. V lost 4 bases to trimming and J lost 6 bases; unmatched junction nucleotides: 3. CDR1 and CDR2 from the germline V gene are SGHRS and YFSETQ. CDR3 residues: CASSITGAEAFF. CDR3 bases: TGCGCCAGCAGCATCACAGGGGCTGAAGCTTTCTTT. Filled out from reference TRBV5-1 and TRBJ1-1, the complete variable domain reads KAGVTQTPRYLIKTRGQQVTLSCSPISGHRSVSWYQQTPGQGLQFLFEYFSETQRNKGNFPGRFSGRQFSNSRSEMNVSTLELGDSALYLCASSITGAEAFFGQGTRLTVV.

This rearrangement joins TRBV29-1 to TRBJ1-5; the match to TRBD1 covers 7 bases. Germline CDR1 is SQVTM and CDR2 is ANQGSEA. CDR3 size: 13 residues. With 7 bases clipped from V and 4 bases from J, the junction kept 7 bases outside the gene matches. In DNA form, the CDR3 reads TGCAGCGCCTATACAGGGGAAAATCAGCCCCAGCATTTT. The encoded protein is CSAYTGENQPQHF.

This clone was recorded only once. CDR3 residues: CASSYDGANYGYTF. CDR3 coding DNA: TGTGCCAGCAGTTACGACGGAGCTAACTATGGCTACACCTTC. The V call is TRBV6-5, the J call TRBJ1-2, with no clear D. This CDR3 region has 14 residues. Per the germline V gene, CDR1 is MNHEY and CDR2 is SVGAGI. V was pared by 2 bases and J by 0 bases, with 7 bases between.